This T cell receptor beta chain was observed in a study of cytomegalovirus exposure and HLA in healthy donors. The PCR had 60 Vbeta and 13 Jbeta primers. This table comes from immunoSEQ multiplex PCR, and its TCRdb copy is limited to in-frame clones, with some not included. The sample has fewer than 200,000 clones, roughly 84% seen once. The specimen was PBMCs. The source is a male donor in good health and CMV-seronegative.

The CDR3 here is CASNRGDEQYF. DNA for the CDR3: TGCGCCAGCAACAGGGGGGACGAGCAGTACTTC. The chain has TRBV5-1 and TRBJ2-7, with 8 bases matching TRBD1. CDR1 SGHRS and CDR2 YFSETQ come from the germline V gene. V shed 6 bases and J 5 bases; nucleotides not matched to a gene: 1. CDR3 size: 11 residues.